This T cell receptor beta chain was observed in a study of blood T cell repertoires in COVID-19. Overall study context: PBMCs, B-cell-depleted T cells, or T cells were the source of the cDNA or gDNA that made up the material.

Repertoires were generated with immunoSEQ multiplex PCR, while TCRdb's copy carries only in-frame clones and drops some. The table shows around 300,000 clones, with about 88% occurring only once. The receptor comes from a woman in her sixties or seventies with COVID-19, enrolled during active disease. Sequenced sample: peripheral blood.

Here the CDR3 DNA reads TGTGCCAGTAGTATCGGGGATGACAGGGGGGTAGAAAAACTGTTTTTT. It specifies CASSIGDDRGVEKLFF. This rearrangement joins TRBV19 to TRBJ1-4; 9 bases map to TRBD1. The CDR3 covers 16 residues. The J segment lost 8 bases and the V segment lost 3 bases, leaving 10 bases of the junction unmatched. Germline-derived CDR1 and CDR2 are LNHDA and SQIVND (reference sequence).